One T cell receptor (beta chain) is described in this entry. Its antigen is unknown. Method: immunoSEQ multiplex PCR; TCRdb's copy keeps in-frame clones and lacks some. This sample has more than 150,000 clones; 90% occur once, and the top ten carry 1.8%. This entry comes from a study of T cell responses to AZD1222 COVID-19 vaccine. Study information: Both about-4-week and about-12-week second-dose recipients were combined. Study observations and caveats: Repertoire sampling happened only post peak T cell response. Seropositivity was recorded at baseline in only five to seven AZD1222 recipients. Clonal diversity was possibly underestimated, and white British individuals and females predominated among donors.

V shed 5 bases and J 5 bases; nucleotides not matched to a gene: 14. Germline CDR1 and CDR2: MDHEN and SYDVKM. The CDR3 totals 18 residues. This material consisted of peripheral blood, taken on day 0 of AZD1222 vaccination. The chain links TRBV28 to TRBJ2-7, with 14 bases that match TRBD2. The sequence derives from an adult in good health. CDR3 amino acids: CASSPPGLAGVAGNEQYF. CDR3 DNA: TGTGCCAGCAGTCCGCCGGGACTAGCGGGAGTTGCTGGGAACGAGCAGTACTTC.